A selection of T cell receptor beta chains follows, all from one sample in a study of cytomegalovirus exposure and HLA in healthy donors. Profiled with immunoSEQ multiplex PCR; TCRdb holds only in-frame clones, not every one. The sample table includes about 50,000 clones. Sequencing input: PBMCs. The receptors come from a man aged 18 to 35 in good health and CMV-seropositive. Both conserved end residues are part of each CDR3. D genes are given only for firm matches.

d_gene	v_gene	j_gene	CDR3aa	CDR3nt
.	TRBV5-6	TRBJ2-7	CASSRRPNRVRDEQYF	TGTGCCAGCAGTCGGAGACCGAACAGGGTTCGGGACGAGCAGTACTTC
TRBD2	TRBV5-6	TRBJ2-3	CASSLIGRRGTQYF	TGTGCCAGCAGCTTAATCGGGAGGAGGGGTACGCAGTATTTT
.	TRBV4-2	TRBJ2-5	CASSQEFGRRETQYF	TGTGCCAGCAGCCAAGAATTCGGGAGAAGGGAGACCCAGTACTTC
.	TRBV14	TRBJ2-2	CASSQQGVGGTGELFF	TGTGCCAGCAGCCAACAGGGCGTGGGAGGAACCGGGGAGCTGTTTTTT
TRBD2	TRBV10-3	TRBJ2-6	CAISDIAGGPGANVLTF	TGTGCCATCAGTGATATAGCGGGAGGGCCTGGGGCCAACGTCCTGACTTTC
.	TRBV7-9	TRBJ2-1	CASSLTAKAYNEQFF	TGTGCCAGCAGCTTAACAGCCAAGGCCTACAATGAGCAGTTCTTC
TRBD1	TRBV29-1	TRBJ1-1	CSVDGQGAEAFF	TGCAGCGTTGATGGGCAGGGGGCTGAAGCTTTCTTT
.	TRBV11-2	TRBJ2-5	CASSLEGSQETQYF	TGTGCCAGCAGCTTAGAGGGCAGCCAAGAGACCCAGTACTTC
.	TRBV5-1	TRBJ1-1	CASSPGTLDTEAFF	TGCGCCAGCAGCCCAGGGACATTAGACACTGAAGCTTTCTTT
TRBD1	TRBV15	TRBJ2-7	CATSREGQASEQYF	TGTGCCACCAGCAGAGAGGGACAGGCCTCCGAGCAGTACTTC
TRBD1	TRBV29-1	TRBJ2-5	CSVEGQGLQETQYF	TGCAGCGTTGAGGGACAGGGGTTACAAGAGACCCAGTACTTC
TRBD1	TRBV6-6	TRBJ2-7	CASIKYWAQGSYEQYF	TGTGCCAGCATAAAGTATTGGGCACAGGGGTCCTACGAGCAGTACTTC
TRBD2	TRBV7-6	TRBJ2-7	CASSLSSGASYEQYF	TGTGCCAGCAGCTTATCTAGCGGGGCCTCCTACGAGCAGTACTTC
.	TRBV19	TRBJ2-1	CASSIGHHPEQFF	TGTGCCAGTAGTATAGGTCATCATCCTGAGCAGTTCTTC
TRBD1	TRBV15	TRBJ1-2	CATSSRTGEGYTF	TGTGCCACCAGCTCCCGGACAGGAGAAGGCTACACCTTC
.	TRBV7-2	TRBJ2-2	CASSLTGELTGELFF	TGTGCCAGCAGCTTAACTGGGGAGCTCACCGGGGAGCTGTTTTTT
.	TRBV2	TRBJ2-7	CASSSGVGSYEQYF	TGTGCCAGCAGTTCAGGGGTCGGATCCTACGAGCAGTACTTC
.	TRBV11-3	TRBJ2-7	CASSFSSVRGAYEQYF	TGTGCCAGCAGCTTCTCGTCTGTCAGGGGCGCCTACGAGCAGTACTTC
.	TRBV10-3	TRBJ1-1	CASSYSRLTNTEAFF	TGTGCCAGCAGTTACTCGAGACTTACGAACACTGAAGCTTTCTTT
TRBD1	TRBV7-2	TRBJ2-7	CASSPWDRGPYEQYF	TGTGCCAGCAGCCCCTGGGACAGGGGGCCCTACGAGCAGTACTTC
.	TRBV9	TRBJ1-5	CASSVGGQGGYSNQPQHF	TGTGCCAGCAGCGTAGGTGGGCAGGGCGGTTATAGCAATCAGCCCCAGCATTTT
TRBD2	TRBV10-2	TRBJ2-2	CATRSYREGTGELFF	TGCGCCACCAGATCTTATCGGGAGGGAACCGGGGAGCTGTTTTTT